This T cell receptor (beta chain) comes out of a study of blood T cell repertoires in COVID-19. Turning to the study itself: COVID-19 samples, acute and convalescent, were from the United States, Italy and Spain. The analysed material was cDNA or gDNA that came from T cells, B-cell-depleted T cells, or PBMCs.

In the study's own analysis: Amplification with reference gene primers provided the estimates of nucleated cell counts. Profiling relied on immunoSEQ multiplex PCR, and the TCRdb table lists in-frame clones only, not all of them. The D gene and trimming were derived from the DNA, and the V and J assignments and clone size from that table. The sample carries 310,000 or so clones, 75% to 90% recorded once. Germline-derived CDR1 and CDR2 are SGHRS and YFSETQ. This CDR3 has 14 residues. V gave up 2 bases and J gave up 7 bases; unmatched junction bases: 1. Comments on this clone: Other nucleotide sequences in the sample specify the same CDR3.

This clonotype was sampled from a woman aged 50 to 60 who had recovered from COVID-19. Sequencing used peripheral blood. The chain recombines TRBV5-1 with TRBJ1-6, with 9 bases lining up with TRBD1. The chain's CDR3 is CASSLGQGNSPLHF. As DNA, the CDR3 is TGCGCCAGCAGCTTAGGACAGGGGAATTCACCCCTCCACTTT.